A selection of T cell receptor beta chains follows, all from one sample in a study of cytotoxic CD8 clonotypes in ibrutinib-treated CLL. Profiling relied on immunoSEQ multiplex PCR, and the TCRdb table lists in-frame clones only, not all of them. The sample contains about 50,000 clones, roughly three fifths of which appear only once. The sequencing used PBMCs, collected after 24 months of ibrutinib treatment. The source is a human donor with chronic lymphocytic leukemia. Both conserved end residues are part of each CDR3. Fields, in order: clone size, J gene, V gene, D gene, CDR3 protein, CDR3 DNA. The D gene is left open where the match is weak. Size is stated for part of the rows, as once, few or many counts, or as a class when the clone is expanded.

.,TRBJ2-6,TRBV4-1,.,CASSQETHSGANVLTF,TGCGCCAGCAGCCAAGAAACTCACTCTGGGGCCAACGTCCTGACTTTC
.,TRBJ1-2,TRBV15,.,CATSTYVQGGDGYTF,TGTGCCACCAGCACCTACGTCCAGGGAGGAGACGGCTACACCTTC
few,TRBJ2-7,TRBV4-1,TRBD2,CASSQEPGLAGVSGQYF,TGCGCCAGCAGCCAAGAGCCGGGACTAGCGGGTGTATCTGGGCAGTACTTC
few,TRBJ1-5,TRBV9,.,CASGPGYHQPQHF,TGTGCCAGCGGCCCGGGGTATCATCAGCCCCAGCATTTT
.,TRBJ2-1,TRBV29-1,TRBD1,CSGSTGDVEQFF,TGCAGCGGTTCTACAGGGGATGTTGAGCAGTTCTTC
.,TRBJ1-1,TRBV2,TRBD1,CASRGDRGRTMNTEAFF,TGTGCCAGCAGGGGCGACAGGGGTCGGACCATGAACACTGAAGCTTTCTTT
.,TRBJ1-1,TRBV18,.,CASSPQVENTEAFF,TGTGCCAGCTCACCACAGGTTGAGAACACTGAAGCTTTCTTT
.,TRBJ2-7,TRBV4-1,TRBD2,CASSHPSGGYEQYF,TGCGCCAGCAGCCATCCCAGCGGGGGGTACGAGCAGTACTTC
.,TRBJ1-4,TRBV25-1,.,CASSESPTGIGEKLFF,TGTGCCAGCAGTGAGTCTCCTACCGGGATCGGTGAAAAACTGTTTTTT
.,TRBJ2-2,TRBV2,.,CASSEYGTTNTGELFF,TGTGCCAGCAGTGAATACGGGACGACGAACACCGGGGAGCTGTTTTTT
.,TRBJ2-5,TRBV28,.,CASSSGDSVLGAAQYF,TGTGCCAGCAGTTCAGGAGACTCCGTGTTAGGTGCGGCCCAGTACTTC
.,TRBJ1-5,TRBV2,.,CASKSDWQPQHF,TGTGCCAGCAAGAGTGATTGGCAGCCCCAGCATTTT
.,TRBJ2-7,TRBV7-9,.,CASSEPGVSSYEQYF,TGTGCCAGCAGCGAACCAGGGGTTAGCTCCTACGAGCAGTACTTC
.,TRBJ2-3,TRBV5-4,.,CASSGYRAGDTDTQYF,TGTGCCAGCAGCGGATACAGGGCCGGGGACACAGATACGCAGTATTTT
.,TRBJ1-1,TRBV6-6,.,CASSYPMFGMNTEAFF,TGTGCCAGCAGTTACCCAATGTTTGGGATGAACACTGAAGCTTTCTTT
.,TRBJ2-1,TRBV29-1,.,CSVLQGAEGEQFF,TGCAGCGTCCTCCAAGGGGCCGAGGGTGAGCAGTTCTTC
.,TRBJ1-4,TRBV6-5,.,CASSILGDLGEKLFF,TGTGCCAGCAGTATACTGGGGGATTTGGGTGAAAAACTGTTTTTT
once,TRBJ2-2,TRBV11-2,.,CASSWGNTGELFF,TGTGCCAGCAGCTGGGGAAACACCGGGGAGCTGTTTTTT
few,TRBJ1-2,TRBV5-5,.,CASSLMGGNYGYTF,TGTGCCAGCAGCTTGATGGGGGGTAACTATGGCTACACCTTC
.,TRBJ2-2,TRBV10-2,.,CASSESGGPSNTGELFF,TGCGCCAGCAGTGAGTCGGGGGGACCGTCGAACACCGGGGAGCTGTTTTTT
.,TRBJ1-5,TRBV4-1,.,CASSQGRADQPQHF,TGCGCCAGCAGCCAAGGGAGGGCCGATCAGCCCCAGCATTTT
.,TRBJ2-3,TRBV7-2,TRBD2,CASNSGLAEQYF,TGTGCCAGCAACTCGGGACTAGCGGAGCAGTATTTT
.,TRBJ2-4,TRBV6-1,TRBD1,CASSTPGTDQNIQYF,TGTGCCAGCAGTACCCCCGGGACAGACCAAAACATTCAGTACTTC
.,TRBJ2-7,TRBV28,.,CAARGHRGSYEQYF,TGTGCCGCGAGAGGGCACCGGGGCTCCTACGAGCAGTACTTC
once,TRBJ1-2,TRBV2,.,CASSEGGYGYTF,TGTGCCAGCAGTGAGGGGGGTTATGGCTACACCTTC
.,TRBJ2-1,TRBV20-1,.,CSASRQFEQFF,TGCAGTGCTAGCCGACAGTTTGAGCAGTTCTTC
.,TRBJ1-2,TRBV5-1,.,CASRPQGVSSYTF,TGCGCCAGCAGGCCGCAGGGTGTCAGTAGCTACACCTTC
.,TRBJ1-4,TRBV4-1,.,CASSRDTGEKLFF,TGCGCCAGCAGCCGAGACACGGGAGAAAAACTGTTTTTT
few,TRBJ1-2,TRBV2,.,CASSDSGLYGYTF,TGTGCCAGCAGTGATAGCGGACTCTATGGCTACACCTTC
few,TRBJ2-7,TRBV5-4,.,CASSFDRSEQYF,TGTGCCAGCAGCTTTGACAGATCCGAGCAGTACTTC
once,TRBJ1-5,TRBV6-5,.,CASSYSSGNQPQHF,TGTGCCAGCAGTTACTCCTCGGGGAATCAGCCCCAGCATTTT
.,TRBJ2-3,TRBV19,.,CASSKGTDGRTDTQYF,TGTGCCAGTAGTAAGGGTACTGACGGCCGCACAGATACGCAGTATTTT
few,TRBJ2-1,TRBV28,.,CASKGGDEQFF,TGTGCCAGCAAGGGGGGGGATGAGCAGTTCTTC
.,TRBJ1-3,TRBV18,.,CASSPPSPNSGNTIYF,TGTGCCAGCTCACCACCTTCTCCTAACTCTGGAAACACCATATATTTT
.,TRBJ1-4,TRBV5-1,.,CASSLGDRGDEKLFF,TGCGCCAGCAGCCTGGGCGATAGAGGGGATGAAAAACTGTTTTTT
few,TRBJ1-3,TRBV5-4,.,CASSLWTAPNTIYF,TGTGCCAGCAGCCTGTGGACAGCCCCCAACACCATATATTTT
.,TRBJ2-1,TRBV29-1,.,CSVEAQGSPQGEQFF,TGCAGCGTTGAAGCCCAGGGGTCCCCACAGGGTGAGCAGTTCTTC
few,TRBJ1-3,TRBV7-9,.,CASSLGSGNTIYF,TGTGCCAGCAGCTTAGGCTCCGGAAACACCATATATTTT
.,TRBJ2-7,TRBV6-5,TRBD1,CASRRGGQGAQYF,TGTGCCAGCAGGAGGGGGGGACAGGGAGCGCAGTACTTC
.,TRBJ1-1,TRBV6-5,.,CASRERGNTEAFF,TGTGCCAGCAGGGAGAGGGGGAACACTGAAGCTTTCTTT
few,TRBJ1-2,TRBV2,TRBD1,CASRDSIYGYTF,TGTGCCAGCCGGGACAGCATATATGGCTACACCTTC
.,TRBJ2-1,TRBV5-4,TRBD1,CASSLPGGNYNEQFF,TGTGCCAGCAGCTTGCCAGGGGGCAACTACAATGAGCAGTTCTTC
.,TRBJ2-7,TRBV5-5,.,CASSSQKEGLSQYF,TGTGCCAGCAGCTCCCAAAAAGAAGGACTTTCGCAGTACTTC
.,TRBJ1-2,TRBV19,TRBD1,CASREPGTGDFGYTF,TGTGCCAGTAGGGAGCCCGGGACAGGGGATTTCGGCTACACCTTC
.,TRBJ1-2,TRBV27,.,CASSFISRGGYGYTF,TGTGCCAGCAGTTTTATATCCCGGGGAGGATATGGCTACACCTTC
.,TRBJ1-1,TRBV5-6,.,CASSSWTDSNTEAFF,TGTGCCAGCAGCTCGTGGACAGACTCGAACACTGAAGCTTTCTTT
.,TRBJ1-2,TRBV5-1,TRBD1,CASAIRDRGQRGYTF,TGCGCCAGCGCCATCCGGGACAGGGGGCAACGTGGCTACACCTTC
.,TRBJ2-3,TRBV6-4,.,CASSDLQGPADTQYF,TGTGCCAGCAGTGACCTCCAGGGCCCGGCAGATACGCAGTATTTT
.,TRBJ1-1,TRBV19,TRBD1,CASSPEGQGLNTEAFF,TGTGCCAGTAGTCCCGAGGGACAGGGTCTGAACACTGAAGCTTTCTTT
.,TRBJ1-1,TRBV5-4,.,CASSTRNTEAFF,TGTGCCAGCAGCACGCGGAACACTGAAGCTTTCTTT
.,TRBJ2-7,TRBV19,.,CASSIGRQAEQYF,TGTGCCAGTAGTATCGGTCGCCAGGCCGAGCAGTACTTC
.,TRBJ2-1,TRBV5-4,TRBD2,CASSQRVSGGAENEQFF,TGTGCCAGCAGTCAAAGGGTTAGCGGGGGGGCCGAGAATGAGCAGTTCTTC
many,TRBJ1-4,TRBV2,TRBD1,CASSVFGTASNEKLFF,TGTGCCAGCAGTGTTTTCGGGACAGCTAGCAATGAAAAACTGTTTTTT
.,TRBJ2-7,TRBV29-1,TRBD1,CSVEGTADYEQYF,TGCAGCGTTGAGGGGACAGCCGACTACGAGCAGTACTTC
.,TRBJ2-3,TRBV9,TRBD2,CASSVGSSGGQGDTQYF,TGTGCCAGCAGCGTAGGGAGCAGCGGGGGGCAGGGAGATACGCAGTATTTT